This TCR beta chain was captured by sequencing in a study of T cells after posttransplantation cyclophosphamide. This clone was picked up many times. Its target is unknown. Some clones are missing from TCRdb's copy, which holds only in-frame ones; the method was immunoSEQ multiplex PCR. The table records some 40,000 clones without singletons, the ten largest covering approximately 2.4%. Peripheral blood was collected from the related graft donor on the marrow donation day. Study-wide points: Recipient CMV seropositivity and CMV reactivation strongly tracked TRB clonality. Tissue-infiltrating T cells from skin or gut overlapped little with blood T cells.

The sample consisted of PBMCs. The sequence was obtained from a man aged 50 or older in good health, CMV-negative, and a related stem cell transplant donor.

The CDR3 sequence is CASSIYGTSVETQYF. The CDR3 coding sequence is TGTGCCAGCAGCATTTACGGGACTAGTGTCGAGACCCAGTACTTC. The chain couples TRBV7-6 to TRBJ2-5; 8 nucleotides align to TRBD2. CDR3 length: 15 amino acids. The junction had 10 bases not matched to a gene; V was cut back by 5 bases and J by 5 bases. Germline V gene data show CDR1 as SGHVS and CDR2 as FNYEAQ.